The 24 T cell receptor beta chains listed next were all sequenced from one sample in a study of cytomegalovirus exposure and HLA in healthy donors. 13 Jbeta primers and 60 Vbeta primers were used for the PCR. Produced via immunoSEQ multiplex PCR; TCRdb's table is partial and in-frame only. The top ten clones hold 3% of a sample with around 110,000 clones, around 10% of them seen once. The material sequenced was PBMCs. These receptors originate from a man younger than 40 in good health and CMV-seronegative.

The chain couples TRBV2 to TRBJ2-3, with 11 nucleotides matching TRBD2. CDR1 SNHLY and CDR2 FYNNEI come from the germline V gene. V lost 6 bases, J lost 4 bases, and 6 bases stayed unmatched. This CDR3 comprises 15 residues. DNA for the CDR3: TGTGCCAGCAGCCCGGGACTAGCGGCTCCAGATACGCAGTATTTT. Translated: CASSPGLAAPDTQYF.

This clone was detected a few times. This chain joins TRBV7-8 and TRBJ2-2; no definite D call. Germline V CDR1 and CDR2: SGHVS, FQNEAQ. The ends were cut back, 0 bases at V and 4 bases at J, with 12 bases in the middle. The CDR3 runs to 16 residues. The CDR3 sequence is CASSLARQSSTGELFF. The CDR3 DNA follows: TGTGCCAGCAGCTTAGCACGTCAGTCAAGCACCGGGGAGCTGTTTTTT.

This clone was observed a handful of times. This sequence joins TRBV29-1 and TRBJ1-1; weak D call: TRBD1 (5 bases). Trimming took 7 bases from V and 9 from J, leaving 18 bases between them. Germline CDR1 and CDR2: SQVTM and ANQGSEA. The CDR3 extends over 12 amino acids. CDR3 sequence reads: CSAGTSELKAFF. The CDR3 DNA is TGCAGCGCCGGGACTTCCGAACTCAAAGCTTTCTTT.

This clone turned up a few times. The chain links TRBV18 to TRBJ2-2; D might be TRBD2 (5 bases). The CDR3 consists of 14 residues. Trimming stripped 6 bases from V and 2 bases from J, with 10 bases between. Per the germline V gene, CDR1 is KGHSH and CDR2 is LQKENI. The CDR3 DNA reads TGTGCCAGCTCCCCGGGGTTAAACACCGGGGAGCTGTTTTTT. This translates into CASSPGLNTGELFF.

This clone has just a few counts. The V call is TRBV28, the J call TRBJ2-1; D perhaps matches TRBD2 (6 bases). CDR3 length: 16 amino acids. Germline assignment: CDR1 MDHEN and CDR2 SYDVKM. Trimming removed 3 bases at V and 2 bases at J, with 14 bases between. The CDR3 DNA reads TGTGCCAGCAGTTTTGTCGCGAGCGGGCCCTACAATGAGCAGTTCTTC. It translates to CASSFVASGPYNEQFF.

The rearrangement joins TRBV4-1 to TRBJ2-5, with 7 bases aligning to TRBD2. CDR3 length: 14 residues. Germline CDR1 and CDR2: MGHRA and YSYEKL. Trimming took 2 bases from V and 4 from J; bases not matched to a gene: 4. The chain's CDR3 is CASSQKGGGETQYF. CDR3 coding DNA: TGCGCCAGCAGCCAAAAAGGCGGGGGAGAGACCCAGTACTTC.

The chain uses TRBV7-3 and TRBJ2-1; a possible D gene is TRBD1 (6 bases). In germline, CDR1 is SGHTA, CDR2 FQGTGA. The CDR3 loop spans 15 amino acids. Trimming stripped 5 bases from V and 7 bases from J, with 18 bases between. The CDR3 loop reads CASSPNRDSGNEQFF. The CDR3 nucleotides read TGTGCCAGCAGCCCAAACAGGGATAGTGGGAATGAGCAGTTCTTC. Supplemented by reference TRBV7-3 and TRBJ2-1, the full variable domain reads GAGVSQTPSNKVTEKGKYVELRCDPISGHTALYWYRQSLGQGPEFLIYFQGTGAADDSGLPNDRFFAVRPEGSVSTLKIQRTERGDSAVYLCASSPNRDSGNEQFFGPGTRLTVL.

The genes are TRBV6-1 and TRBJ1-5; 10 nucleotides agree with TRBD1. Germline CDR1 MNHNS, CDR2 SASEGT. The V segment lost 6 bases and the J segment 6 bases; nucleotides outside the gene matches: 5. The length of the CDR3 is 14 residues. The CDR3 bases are TGTGCCAGCAGGGGACAGGGGCCAGGTCAGCCCCAGCATTTT. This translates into CASRGQGPGQPQHF.

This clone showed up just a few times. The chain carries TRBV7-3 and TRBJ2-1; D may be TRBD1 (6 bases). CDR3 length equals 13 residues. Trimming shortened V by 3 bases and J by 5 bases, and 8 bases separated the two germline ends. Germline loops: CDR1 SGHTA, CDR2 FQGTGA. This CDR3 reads CASSFGTNNEQFF. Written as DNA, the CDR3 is TGTGCCAGCAGCTTTGGGACAAACAATGAGCAGTTCTTC.

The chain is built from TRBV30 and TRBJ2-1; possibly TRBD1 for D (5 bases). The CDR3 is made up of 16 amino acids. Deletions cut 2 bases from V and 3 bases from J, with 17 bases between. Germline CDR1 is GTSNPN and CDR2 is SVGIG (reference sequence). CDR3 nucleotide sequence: TGTGCCTGGAGTCCGCTGGGGCTCCTAAACTACAATGAGCAGTTCTTC. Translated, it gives CAWSPLGLLNYNEQFF.

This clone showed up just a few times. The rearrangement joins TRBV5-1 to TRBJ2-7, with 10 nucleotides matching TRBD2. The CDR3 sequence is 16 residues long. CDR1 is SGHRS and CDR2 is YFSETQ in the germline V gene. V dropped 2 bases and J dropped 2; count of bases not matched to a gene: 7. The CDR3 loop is CASSLGPSGGAYEQYF. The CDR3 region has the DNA TGCGCCAGCAGCTTAGGACCAAGCGGGGGGGCCTACGAGCAGTACTTC.

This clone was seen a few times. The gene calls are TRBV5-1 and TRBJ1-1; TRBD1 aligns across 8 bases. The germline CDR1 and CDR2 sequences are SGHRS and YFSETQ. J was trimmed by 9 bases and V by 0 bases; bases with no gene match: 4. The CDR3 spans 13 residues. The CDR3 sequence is CASSLEGQGKAFF. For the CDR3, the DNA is TGCGCCAGCAGCTTGGAAGGACAGGGAAAAGCTTTCTTT.

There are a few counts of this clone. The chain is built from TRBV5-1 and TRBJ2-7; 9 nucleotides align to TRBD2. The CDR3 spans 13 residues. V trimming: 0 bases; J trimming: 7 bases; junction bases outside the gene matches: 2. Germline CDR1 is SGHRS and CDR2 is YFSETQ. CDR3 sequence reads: CASSLGLAGEQYF. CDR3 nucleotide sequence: TGCGCCAGCAGCTTGGGGCTAGCGGGGGAGCAGTACTTC.

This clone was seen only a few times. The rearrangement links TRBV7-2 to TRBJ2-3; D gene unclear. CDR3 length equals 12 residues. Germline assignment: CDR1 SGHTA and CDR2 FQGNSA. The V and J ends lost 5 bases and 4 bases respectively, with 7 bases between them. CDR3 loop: CASSLSPDTQYF. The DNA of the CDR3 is TGTGCCAGCAGCCTAAGCCCAGATACGCAGTATTTT.

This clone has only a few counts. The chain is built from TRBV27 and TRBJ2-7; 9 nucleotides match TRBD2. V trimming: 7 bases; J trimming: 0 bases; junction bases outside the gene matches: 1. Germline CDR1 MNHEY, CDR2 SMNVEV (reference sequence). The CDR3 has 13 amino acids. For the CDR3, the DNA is TGTGCCAGCAAGACTAGCGGCTCCTACGAGCAGTACTTC. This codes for CASKTSGSYEQYF.

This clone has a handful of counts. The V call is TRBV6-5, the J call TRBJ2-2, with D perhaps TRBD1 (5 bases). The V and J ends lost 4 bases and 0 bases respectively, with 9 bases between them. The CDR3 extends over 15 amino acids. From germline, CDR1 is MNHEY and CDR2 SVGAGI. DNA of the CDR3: TGTGCCAGCAGTTTAAGGACACCGAACACCGGGGAGCTGTTTTTT. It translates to CASSLRTPNTGELFF.

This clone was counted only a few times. The CDR3 region has the DNA TGTGCCGCCCAAAGGGAAGCGGCCTACGAGCAGTACTTC. Translating gives CAAQREAAYEQYF. The chain recombines TRBV10-3 with TRBJ2-7; possibly TRBD2 for D (5 bases). Germline-derived CDR1 and CDR2 are ENHRY and SYGVKD. The V and J ends lost 11 bases and 2 bases respectively, with 16 bases between them. This CDR3 is 13 amino acids long.

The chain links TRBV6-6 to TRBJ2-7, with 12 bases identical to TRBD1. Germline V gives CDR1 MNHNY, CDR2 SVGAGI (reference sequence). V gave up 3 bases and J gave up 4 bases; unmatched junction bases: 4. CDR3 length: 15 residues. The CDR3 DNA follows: TGTGCCAGCAGTTATCAGGGACAGGGGGCTTACGAGCAGTACTTC. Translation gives CASSYQGQGAYEQYF.

CDR3 nucleotide sequence: TGTGCCAGCAGTGAGAGGGACATGGGTTATGGCTACACCTTC. Encoded protein: CASSERDMGYGYTF. The J gene is TRBJ1-2, the V gene TRBV2; D possibly corresponds to TRBD1 (6 bases). The CDR3 totals 14 residues. The V gene lost 3 bases and the J gene lost 5 bases, with 13 bases spanning the gap. Looked up from germline, CDR1 is SNHLY and CDR2 is FYNNEI.

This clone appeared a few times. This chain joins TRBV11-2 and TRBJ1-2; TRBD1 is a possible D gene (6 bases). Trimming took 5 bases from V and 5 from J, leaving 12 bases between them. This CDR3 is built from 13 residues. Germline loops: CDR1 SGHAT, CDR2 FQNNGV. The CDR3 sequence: CASSEEGGYGYTF. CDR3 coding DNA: TGTGCCAGCAGCGAGGAGGGGGGGTATGGCTACACCTTC.

The CDR3: CASRIRTSGTQTQYF. Written as DNA, the CDR3 is TGTGCCAGCAGGATTCGGACTAGCGGGACCCAGACCCAGTACTTC. The chain is built from TRBV7-8 and TRBJ2-5, with TRBD2 matching 12 bases. The CDR3 length is 15 residues. V shed 6 bases, J shed 6 bases, and the junction held 8 bases outside the gene matches. CDR1 and CDR2 (germline): SGHVS, FQNEAQ.

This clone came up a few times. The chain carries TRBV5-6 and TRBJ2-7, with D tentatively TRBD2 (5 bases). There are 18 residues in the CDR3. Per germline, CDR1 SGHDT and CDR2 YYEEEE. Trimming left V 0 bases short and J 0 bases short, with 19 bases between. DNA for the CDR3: TGTGCCAGCAGCTTGGGGTCGGGGTTCGCAGACACCTCCTACGAGCAGTACTTC. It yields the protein CASSLGSGFADTSYEQYF.

In nucleotides, the CDR3 is TGTGCCAGCAGCCCACCTCTGACTCCCGCGGGGACCCAGTACTTC. This sequence encodes CASSPPLTPAGTQYF. The chain uses TRBV7-9 and TRBJ2-5, with D maybe TRBD2 (5 bases). CDR1 is SEHNR and CDR2 is FQNEAQ in the germline V gene (reference sequence). V shed 5 bases and J shed 7 bases, with 20 bases lying between them. The CDR3 length is 15 residues.

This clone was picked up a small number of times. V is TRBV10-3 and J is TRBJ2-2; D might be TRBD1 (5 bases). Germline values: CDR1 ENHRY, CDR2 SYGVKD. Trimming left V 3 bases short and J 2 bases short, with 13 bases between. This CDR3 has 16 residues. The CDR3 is CAISDQYRTNTGELFF. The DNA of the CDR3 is TGTGCCATCAGTGATCAGTACAGGACCAACACCGGGGAGCTGTTTTTT.